The entry below describes one T cell receptor (beta chain). This clonotype is assessed as medium-sized (0.01 to 0.1%). Its antigen specificity is not known. Per-base quality was not reported, and no clone a single base away is much larger than it. Using a constant-region primer and ProtoScript II reverse transcriptase, TCRbeta-specific cDNA was reverse-transcribed from about 540 ng total RNA. Construction of the TCRbeta libraries relied on three nested rounds of multiplex PCR, following a slightly modified ARM-PCR procedure. Multiplex TRBV1-TRBV30 forward primers and a Cbeta reverse primer were used in the first two PCR rounds, each of which was run for approximately 9 cycles. Sample barcodes and Illumina adapters were attached in a final 25-cycle PCR using Deep VentR polymerase. Before sequencing, amplicons of 200-500 bp were gel-purified using a QIAquick gel extraction kit. An Illumina HiSeq 2500 was used to sequence the TCRbeta amplicons, generating 250-bp paired-end reads. From the authors' description of their analysis: To recover full CDR3 sequences, reads were quality-trimmed using Trimmomatic v0.33 and paired reads were then merged using FLASH v1.2.11. V, D and J germline segments were assigned to the rearranged TCRbeta sequences using MiGEC v1.2.1b. VDJtools v1.0.0 computed clonotype statistics and Shannon-Wiener diversity indices. To cut down on sampling bias, every analysis after diversity analysis relied on just the 250 most abundant clonotypes from each sample. The public reads were quality trimmed at Q25 with fastp and then assembled into clones with MiXCR by TCRdb, keeping productive beta chains. CDR3 protein duplicates are merged, each entry listing the most common genes and DNA. V and J calls and clone size were set by TCRdb, not the authors. A total of more than 30,000 distinct CDR3 sequences appear in this sample, about 82% of them only once. Roughly 34% of the sample rests with the top ten.

This entry is derived from a study of tumor-infiltrating lymphocytes in primary liver carcinoma (TCRdb year 2017). Some background on the complete study: The five patients, three men and two women aged 30 to 69 years, had hepatocellular carcinoma (four) or combined HCC and intrahepatic cholangiocarcinoma (one). The five patients had tumors staged T1-T3 N0M0, with maximum diameters ranging from roughly 4.2 to 10 cm. Roughly 3.5 to 8 million productive TCRbeta reads were obtained per sample, and no significant difference in read depth was found between tissue types. Across five regions of each liver tumor, along with adjacent normal tissue and blood, the study brought together TCRbeta repertoire sequencing, expression microarrays and whole-exome sequencing. A total of roughly 35 specimens from 5 patients went through TCRbeta repertoire sequencing, namely 25 tumor regions, 5 adjacent noncancerous liver tissues and 5 peripheral blood samples. To link TCRbeta repertoire diversity with the local molecular phenotype, the roughly 23 tumor region samples were profiled using Agilent mRNA microarrays. Reproducibility between technical replicate repertoires was high, with correlation coefficients above 0.98 and mean shared-clone rates about 0.91. Broad study findings and their caveats: With just 4 to 6 patients in the study, the authors point out that the findings should be validated in a larger study. Only about 7.5-25% of top clones were found in all five regions of a tumor, suggesting spatial heterogeneity of tumor-infiltrating T cells. The top 250 clones made up a significantly larger repertoire fraction in tumors than in blood (p = 0.039). Comparison of CD4+ and CD8+ T cell repertoires was precluded by the use of bulk unsorted samples. Only the TCR beta chain was sequenced, which likely underestimates true repertoire diversity because unpaired alpha chains were not captured. Consistent with antigen-driven expansion, pairs of tumor regions showed higher repertoire overlap (mean roughly 35%) than either tumor-adjacent pairs (approximately 17%) or tumor-blood pairs (about 14%).

Between the V and J ends, shortened by 5 bases and 2 bases respectively, the junction contains 18 bases. The CDR3 has 16 amino acids, counting the end cysteine and phenylalanine. CDR3 DNA is the only sequence kept; it has 48 bases, read in frame from the first base. The germline V gene supplies CDR1 MNHNS and CDR2 SASEGT. Total RNA and DNA were co-extracted without cell sorting from approximately 20-30 mg of bulk tissue using the AllPrep DNA/RNA mini kit. Surgical resection was performed in China between November 2015 and early 2016 on several patients with histopathologically diagnosed primary liver carcinoma. At the time of sampling, the patients were treatment-naive and had chronic HBV infection. Five spatially separated regions were sampled per tumor: superior, inferior, left-lateral and right-lateral poles, plus the tumor centre. According to histology, viable tumor cells made up more than 75% of every tumor sample. Fresh tumor and adjacent tissue pieces were bisected, with one half stored in RNAlater at -80 degrees C and the other half sent for histology.

Source material: liver tumor tissue from sampling region 5. The label giving this sample's cell subset or site can be read as: tumor region T5, tumor centre. This clonotype originated in a man between 35 and 55 years old with primary liver carcinoma and hepatitis B virus infection. The chain uses TRBV6-1 and TRBJ1-2, and perhaps TRBD1 as D gene, on 5 matching bases. The DNA reads TGTGCCAGCAGTCAGGATACCCGGGACGGGAACTATGGCTACACCTTC. This sequence encodes CASSQDTRDGNYGYTF.